These 13 T cell receptor beta chains came from one sample sequenced in a study of long-term antiretroviral therapy in people with HIV. An immunoSEQ assay, version v3.0, was performed at survey level. TCRdb's table, derived via immunoSEQ multiplex PCR, lists solely in-frame clones and lacks some. Here the sample spans about 28,000 clones, about 95% being singletons. This sample comprised unsorted PBMCs, obtained 6 to 6.5 years after starting antiretroviral therapy. The receptors here all came from a man under 40 with HIV.

In nucleotides, the CDR3 is TGTGCCAGCAGCTGGGGGGGGCCCGACGCTGGAAACACCATATATTTT. This gives the protein CASSWGGPDAGNTIYF. The chain combines TRBV7-9 with TRBJ1-3; D perhaps matches TRBD1 (6 bases). This CDR3 region has 16 residues. Germline CDR1 reads SEHNR; CDR2 reads FQNEAQ (reference sequence). Trimming stripped 4 bases from V and 2 bases from J, with 15 bases between. The whole variable domain, filled in from reference TRBV7-9 and TRBJ1-3, reads DTGVSQNPRHKITKRGQNVTFRCDPISEHNRLYWYRQTLGQGPEFLTYFQNEAQLEKSRLLSDRFSAERPKGSFSTLEIQRTEQGDSAMYLCASSWGGPDAGNTIYFGEGSWLTVV.

The chain joins TRBV6-4 to TRBJ2-5, with TRBD1 matching over 8 bases. CDR1 and CDR2 (germline): MRHNA, SNTAGT. This CDR3 region has 15 residues. V dropped 7 bases and J dropped 1; count of bases not matched to a gene: 8. In DNA, the CDR3 is TGTGCCAGCATCTCTTACAGGGGGATCCAAGAGACCCAGTACTTC. Amino acid sequence: CASISYRGIQETQYF.

This clone was found once. The chain has TRBV27 and TRBJ2-3; D uncertain. The CDR3 runs 15 residues. Germline CDR1 and CDR2: MNHEY and SMNVEV (reference sequence). Trimming took 4 bases from V and 0 from J, leaving 11 bases between them. The CDR3 loop is CASSSIPISTDTQYF. In nucleotides, the CDR3 is TGTGCCAGCAGTTCGATACCTATCAGCACAGATACGCAGTATTTT.

J is TRBJ2-3 and V is TRBV7-2; tentative D call: TRBD2 (7 bases). V lost 2 bases, J lost 2 bases, and 17 bases lay in between. The CDR3 consists of 17 residues. CDR1 and CDR2 from the germline V gene are SGHTA and FQGNSA. Written as DNA, the CDR3 is TGTGCCAGCAGCTTACGCGGGGGCCCGAGGGCCACAGATACGCAGTATTTT. It translates to CASSLRGGPRATDTQYF.

V usage is TRBV6-6 and J usage is TRBJ1-5, with D uncertain. V was shortened by 6 bases and J by 8 bases, with 14 bases between the two germline ends. The CDR3 runs 13 residues. The V gene's germline CDR1 is MNHNY and CDR2 SVGAGI (reference sequence). The CDR3 coding sequence is TGTGCCAGCAGACTAGGGTCCTTCGAGCCCCAGCATTTT. Protein sequence: CASRLGSFEPQHF.

This clone came up once. This rearrangement joins TRBV6-6 to TRBJ1-2, with D perhaps matching TRBD1 (5 bases). This CDR3 has 13 amino acids. The germline V and J ends were trimmed by 6 bases and 1 base, with 9 bases remaining between them. Germline V CDR1 and CDR2: MNHNY, SVGAGI (reference sequence). The CDR3 DNA follows: TGTGCCAGCAGGGGGGACGGTAACTATGGCTACACCTTC. Its protein product is CASRGDGNYGYTF.

The rearrangement links TRBV28 to TRBJ2-4, with a possible D match to TRBD1 (6 bases). V lost 7 bases, J lost 1 base, and 8 bases lay in between. The CDR3 is made up of 13 amino acids. Germline V gene sequence: CDR1 MDHEN, CDR2 SYDVKM. Written as DNA, the CDR3 is TGTGCCAGCACGCAGGGGGCCAAAAACATTCAGTACTTC. Protein product: CASTQGAKNIQYF.

V and J are TRBV10-3 and TRBJ2-3; D remains ambiguous. The germline CDR1 and CDR2 sequences are ENHRY and SYGVKD. Deletions cut 10 bases from V and 5 bases from J, with 13 bases between. The CDR3 loop spans 12 amino acids. CDR3 bases: TGTGCCACCGCAAGGGCTGAAGATACGCAGTATTTT. This codes for CATARAEDTQYF.

The J gene is TRBJ2-7, the V gene TRBV7-6; D could derive from TRBD1 or TRBD2 (5 bases each). Trimming took off 5 bases at V and 3 bases at J, with 20 bases between the two ends. Per germline, CDR1 SGHVS and CDR2 FNYEAQ. The CDR3 consists of 16 residues. CDR3 loop: CASSANPGAQDYEQYF. CDR3 in DNA: TGTGCCAGCAGCGCCAACCCCGGGGCCCAAGACTACGAGCAGTACTTC.

The rearrangement joins TRBV9 to TRBJ2-2; D perhaps matches TRBD1 (5 bases). Trimming removed 4 bases at V and 7 bases at J, with 11 bases between. This CDR3 is built from 13 residues. Germline loops: CDR1 SGDLS, CDR2 YYNGEE. CDR3 sequence: CASSPYQGGELFF. CDR3 nucleotides: TGTGCCAGCAGCCCCTACCAGGGCGGGGAGCTGTTTTTT.

This clone occurred once. The chain employs TRBV6-1 and TRBJ1-2; D is unclear. In germline, CDR1 is MNHNS, CDR2 SASEGT. The CDR3 has 12 residues. Deletions cut 2 bases from V and 4 bases from J, with 5 bases between. The CDR3 DNA follows: TGTGCCAGCAGTGAAATCAGCTATGGCTACACCTTC. Protein sequence: CASSEISYGYTF.

This clone was recorded a few times. The rearrangement links TRBV19 to TRBJ1-2; D not certain. This CDR3 spans 12 amino acids. V lost 1 base and J lost 8, with 8 bases in between. Germline-derived CDR1 and CDR2 are LNHDA and SQIVND (reference sequence). CDR3 DNA: TGTGCCAGTAGTATAGGACCTGACGGCTACACCTTC. Its protein product is CASSIGPDGYTF.

V usage is TRBV6-4 and J usage is TRBJ2-3; maybe TRBD1 (6 bases). The CDR3 loop spans 16 amino acids. CDR1 and CDR2 from the germline V gene are MRHNA and SNTAGT. Trimming shortened V by 8 bases and J by 0 bases, and 18 bases separated the two germline ends. The CDR3 coding sequence is TGTGCCAGCCAGTTCTTGGACAGCCCTAGCACAGATACGCAGTATTTT. Translated, it gives CASQFLDSPSTDTQYF.